The clone carrying this T cell receptor (beta chain) was detected once. These data belong to a study of T cells after somatic rescue of genetic block. Clones were read by immunoSEQ multiplex PCR, and TCRdb kept only the in-frame ones, dropping some. The sample has tens of thousands of clones; around 93% are singletons. The CDR3 has 12 residues. The V gene end was trimmed by 7 bases and the J gene end by 11 bases; junction bases not matched to a gene: 6. Germline assignment: CDR1 MRHNA and CDR2 SNTAGT. The chain joins TRBV6-4 to TRBJ2-2; 8 bases are a match to TRBD1. This sequence was found in a man between 35 and 55 years old. The sequenced sample consisted of peripheral blood mononuclear cells (PBMCs). As DNA, the CDR3 is TGTGCCAGCACCGACGGACAGGGAGAGCTGTTTTTT. Translation gives CASTDGQGELFF.